This section outlines one T cell receptor (beta chain) sequence together with its context. Its target is not known. The CDR3 is 12 residues long. The V gene's germline CDR1 is SGHVS and CDR2 FQNEAQ. Trimming removed 0 bases at V and 7 bases at J, with 3 bases between. For the diagnoses, clinical symptoms, serum thyroxine and TRAb, thyroid ultrasound and orbital computed tomography were used. Amplified regions were TCR beta CDR3 sequences from RNA transcripts. Primed by the HTBI set, a first-round RT-PCR was run on the TCR CDR3. TCRdb analysed the multiplex PCR reads with MiXCR anew, one entry per CDR3 protein. This sample has around 300,000 distinct CDR3 sequences, with roughly a fifth found just once. This specimen comes from a study of T cells in Graves' hyperthyroidism and ophthalmopathy. Study overall: The blood sample was taken at first diagnosis, before treatment began.

Study-level points and caveats: Ophthalmopathy and stable hyperthyroidism were told apart by a 13 V-J model.

The V and J genes are TRBV7-8 and TRBJ2-2; unclear D gene. The TCR sequence derives from a man between 45 and 60 years old with Graves' ophthalmopathy. What was sequenced was blood. The CDR3 spells CASSLADGELFF. The CDR3 DNA follows: TGTGCCAGCAGCTTAGCGGACGGGGAGCTGTTTTTT.